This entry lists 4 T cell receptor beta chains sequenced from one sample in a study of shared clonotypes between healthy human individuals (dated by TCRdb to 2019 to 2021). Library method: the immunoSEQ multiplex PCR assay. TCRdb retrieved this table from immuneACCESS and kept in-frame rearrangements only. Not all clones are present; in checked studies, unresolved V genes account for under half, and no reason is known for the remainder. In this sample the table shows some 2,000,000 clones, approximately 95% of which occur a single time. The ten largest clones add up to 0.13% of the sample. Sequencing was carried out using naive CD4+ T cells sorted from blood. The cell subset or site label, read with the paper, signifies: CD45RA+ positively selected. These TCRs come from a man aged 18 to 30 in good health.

DNA for the CDR3: TGTGCCAGCAGCCCTACAGGGCCGCAAGAGACCCAGTACTTC. This gives the protein CASSPTGPQETQYF. The rearrangement joins TRBV14 to TRBJ2-5, with D maybe TRBD1 (6 bases). The CDR3 length is 14 residues. Germline-derived CDR1 and CDR2 are SGHDN and FVKESK. Between the trimmed V and J ends, which lost 4 bases and 2 bases, there was a span of 11 bases.

DNA of the CDR3: TGTGCCAGCAGTCGACTAGCGGGTCGTGAGACCCAGTACTTC. Translating gives CASSRLAGRETQYF. The chain employs TRBV27 and TRBJ2-5, with 10 bases aligning to TRBD2. CDR3 length: 14 amino acids. Germline V gene sequence: CDR1 MNHEY, CDR2 SMNVEV (reference sequence). The trim removed 5 bases at V and 5 bases at J, leaving 5 bases unmatched.

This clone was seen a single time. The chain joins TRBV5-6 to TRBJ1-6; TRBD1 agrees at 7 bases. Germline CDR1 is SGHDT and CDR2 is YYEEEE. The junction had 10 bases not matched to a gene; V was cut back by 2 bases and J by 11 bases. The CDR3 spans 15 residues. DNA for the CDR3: TGTGCCAGCAGCTTATGGGACAGAGACCAGACACCCCTCCACTTT. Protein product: CASSLWDRDQTPLHF. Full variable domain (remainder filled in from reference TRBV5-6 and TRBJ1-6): DAGVTQSPTHLIKTRGQQVTLRCSPKSGHDTVSWYQQALGQGPQFIFQYYEEEERQRGNFPDRFSGHQFPNYSSELNVNALLLGDSALYLCASSLWDRDQTPLHFGNGTRLTVT.

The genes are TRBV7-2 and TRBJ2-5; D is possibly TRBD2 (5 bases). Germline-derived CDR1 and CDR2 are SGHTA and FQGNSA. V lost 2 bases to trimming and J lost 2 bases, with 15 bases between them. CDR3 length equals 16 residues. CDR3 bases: TGTGCCAGCAGCTTAAGTTTCGGACTCGATCAAGAGACCCAGTACTTC. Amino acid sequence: CASSLSFGLDQETQYF.